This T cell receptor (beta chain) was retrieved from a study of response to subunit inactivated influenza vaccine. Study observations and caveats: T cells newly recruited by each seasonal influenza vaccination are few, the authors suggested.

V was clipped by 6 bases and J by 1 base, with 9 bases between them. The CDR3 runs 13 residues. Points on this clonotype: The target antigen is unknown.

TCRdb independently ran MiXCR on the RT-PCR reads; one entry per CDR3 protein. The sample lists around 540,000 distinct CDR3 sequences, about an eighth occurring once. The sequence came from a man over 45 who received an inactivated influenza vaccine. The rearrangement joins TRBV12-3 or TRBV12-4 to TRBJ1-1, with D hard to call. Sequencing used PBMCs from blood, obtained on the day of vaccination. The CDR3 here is CASRGLSNTEAFF. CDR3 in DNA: TGTGCCAGCAGAGGGTTATCGAACACTGAAGCTTTCTTT.